This record looks at one TCR beta chain sequence and its context. It was negative isolation that provided the CD8+ and CD4+ T cells, whereas TEMRA cells were enriched by FACS. CDR1 is SGDLS and CDR2 is YYNGEE in the germline V gene. The CDR3 loop spans 13 amino acids. Trimming removed 0 bases at V and 3 bases at J, with 6 bases between. RNA in amounts of roughly 0.45 to 1 ug was reverse transcribed with random hexamers. Using its own MiXCR run on the immunoSEQ multiplex PCR reads, TCRdb lists one record per CDR3 protein. The sample has roughly 150,000 distinct CDR3 sequences; roughly 94% are singletons. These data come from a study of CD8 T cells in Susac syndrome.

This TCR was sampled from a human donor with multiple sclerosis. Sequencing used CD8+ T cells from PBMCs. The rearrangement links TRBV9 to TRBJ2-5, with D uncertain. The chain's CDR3 is CASSVGSKETQYF. CDR3 nucleotide sequence: TGTGCCAGCAGCGTAGGGTCCAAAGAGACCCAGTACTTC.